Below are 27 T cell receptor beta chains sequenced from a single sample in a study of blood T cell repertoires in COVID-19. Some clones are missing from TCRdb's copy, which holds only in-frame ones; the method was immunoSEQ multiplex PCR. The top ten hold about 2.6% of the sample, which has about 13,000 clones, roughly 88% seen once. The material sequenced was peripheral blood. These receptors all come from a human donor in a cohort sampled during active COVID-19.

The rearrangement uses TRBV25-1 and TRBJ1-1; tentative D call: TRBD1 (5 bases). Germline CDR1 and CDR2: MGHDK and SYGVNS. V lost 9 bases and J 3 bases, leaving 11 bases between the germline ends. The CDR3 extends over 12 amino acids. CDR3 DNA: TGTGCCAGGGGCGGGGGGGACACTGAAGCTTTCTTT. It translates to CARGGGDTEAFF.

V usage is TRBV15 and J usage is TRBJ1-3; D possibly corresponds to TRBD1 (5 bases). Germline V CDR1 and CDR2: LNHNV, YYDKDF (reference sequence). The CDR3 length is 18 residues. Trimming left V 1 base short and J 0 bases short, with 16 bases between. The CDR3 DNA sequence: TGTGCCACCAGCAGAGGCTCGGGGGGTACGATCTCTGGAAACACCATATATTTT. Translating it yields CATSRGSGGTISGNTIYF.

This chain joins TRBV4-3 and TRBJ1-5; 7 nucleotides line up with TRBD1. Trimming at V came to 2 bases and at J to 4 bases, leaving 8 bases not matched to a gene. The CDR3 loop spans 16 amino acids. CDR1 is LGHNA, CDR2 YSLEER, per germline. This CDR3 reads CASSQLEDRKNQPQHF. The CDR3, as DNA: TGCGCCAGCAGCCAACTTGAGGACAGGAAAAATCAGCCCCAGCATTTT.

The chain links TRBV5-1 to TRBJ2-3; D perhaps matches TRBD1 (7 bases). The length of the CDR3 is 15 residues. Germline V gene data show CDR1 as SGHRS and CDR2 as YFSETQ. Trimming shortened V by 1 base and J by 1 base, and 10 bases separated the two germline ends. The CDR3 bases are TGCGCCAGCAGCTTGCAGGGGGAGGGCACAGATACGCAGTATTTT. Encoded protein: CASSLQGEGTDTQYF.

J is TRBJ1-1 and V is TRBV6-6; 7 bases align to TRBD1. After removal of 9 bases from V and 1 base from J, the junction contained 11 bases not matched to a gene. In germline, CDR1 is MNHNY, CDR2 SVGAGI (reference sequence). This CDR3 is built from 15 residues. The CDR3 DNA sequence: TGTGCCAGTGTGTGGACAGGACAATGGAACACTGAAGCTTTCTTT. This gives the protein CASVWTGQWNTEAFF.

The chain joins TRBV14 to TRBJ1-1; D gene uncertain. Germline CDR1 is SGHDN and CDR2 is FVKESK. This CDR3 is 18 amino acids long. V was shortened by 1 base and J by 6 bases, with 24 bases between the two germline ends. CDR3 in DNA: TGTGCCAGCAGCCAAGGGCGTCGGATTTCCGGGTTAAGCGCTGAAGCTTTCTTT. Its protein is CASSQGRRISGLSAEAFF.

The CDR3 DNA follows: TGCGCCAGCAGCCAGCTAGCGGGGGGCCTCTATGACGAGCAGTACTTC. Translated, it gives CASSQLAGGLYDEQYF. V usage is TRBV4-3 and J usage is TRBJ2-7, with 11 bases that match TRBD2. This CDR3 comprises 16 residues. Germline V gives CDR1 LGHNA, CDR2 YSLEER. V lost 3 bases to trimming and J lost 5 bases; unmatched junction nucleotides: 9.

J is TRBJ2-1 and V is TRBV9; no reliable D call. CDR1 is SGDLS, CDR2 YYNGEE, per germline. V lost 4 bases and J lost 2, with 10 bases in between. The CDR3 consists of 14 residues. The CDR3 loop is CASSPLGTYNEQFF. The CDR3 nucleotides read TGTGCCAGCAGCCCGCTAGGTACCTACAATGAGCAGTTCTTC. The variable domain in full, completed from reference TRBV9 and TRBJ2-1, reads DSGVTQTPKHLITATGQRVTLRCSPRSGDLSVYWYQQSLDQGLQFLIQYYNGEERAKGNILERFSAQQFPDLHSELNLSSLELGDSALYFCASSPLGTYNEQFFGPGTRLTVL.

This clone was seen a handful of times. This chain connects TRBV13 to TRBJ1-2, with a possible D match to TRBD1 (5 bases). The V gene lost 5 bases and the J gene lost 7 bases, with 11 bases spanning the gap. This CDR3 has 12 residues. Per the germline V gene, CDR1 is PRHDT and CDR2 is FYEKMQ (reference sequence). CDR3 sequence: CASSPWGGGYTF. CDR3 sequence (DNA): TGTGCCAGCAGCCCCTGGGGGGGTGGCTACACCTTC.

The V and J genes are TRBV10-3 and TRBJ1-3, with D possibly TRBD1 on 5 matching bases. The CDR3 consists of 20 residues. V was pared by 0 bases and J by 0 bases, with 21 bases between. CDR1 ENHRY and CDR2 SYGVKD come from the germline V gene. This chain's CDR3 is CAISESLGGPTLSSGNTIYF. The CDR3 DNA reads TGTGCCATCAGTGAGTCTTTGGGGGGACCGACACTATCCTCTGGAAACACCATATATTTT.

CDR3 sequence: CASGLGRGQPQHF. The CDR3 DNA is TGTGCTAGTGGTTTGGGCAGGGGACAGCCCCAGCATTTT. V and J are TRBV12-5 and TRBJ1-5; D perhaps matches TRBD1 (6 bases). Germline V gives CDR1 LGHNT, CDR2 FRNRAP. The V end was cut by 1 base, the J end by 7 bases, with 8 bases between. The CDR3 extends over 13 amino acids.

This chain uses TRBV6-6 with TRBJ2-2; D not certain. This CDR3 is built from 13 residues. CDR1 and CDR2 from the germline V gene are MNHNY and SVGAGI (reference sequence). V lost 7 bases and J 0 bases, leaving 6 bases between the germline ends. DNA for the CDR3: TGTGCCAGCACCGCAGCGAACACCGGGGAGCTGTTTTTT. It specifies CASTAANTGELFF.

The chain links TRBV6-2 or TRBV6-3 to TRBJ1-5; D call uncertain. The CDR3 length is 14 residues. Germline V gives CDR1 MNHEY, CDR2 SVGEGT. The V and J ends lost 0 bases and 4 bases respectively, with 7 bases between them. CDR3 protein: CASSYSGVNQPQHF. The DNA for the CDR3 is TGTGCCAGCAGTTACTCGGGCGTTAATCAGCCCCAGCATTTT.

The rearrangement links TRBV7-8 to TRBJ2-1, with 8 positions matching TRBD1. CDR3 length: 15 residues. V lost 2 bases and J lost 7; bases outside the gene matches: 7. Germline V gene lookup returns CDR1 SGHVS and CDR2 FQNEAQ. The CDR3 DNA is TGTGCCAGCAGCTTAAGCAGGGGGCGTGTAAATGAGCAGTTCTTC. This codes for CASSLSRGRVNEQFF.

V gene TRBV9 combines with J gene TRBJ2-3; D gene uncertain. The V end was cut by 4 bases, the J end by 2 bases, with 14 bases between. The CDR3 is 15 amino acids. Per germline, CDR1 SGDLS and CDR2 YYNGEE. The CDR3 is CASSPGGRYTDTQYF. The CDR3 DNA reads as TGTGCCAGCAGCCCCGGCGGCAGATACACAGATACGCAGTATTTT.

The chain uses TRBV7-9 and TRBJ2-1; a possible D gene is TRBD1 (6 bases). Between the trimmed V and J ends, which lost 1 base and 4 bases, there was a span of 17 bases. Germline values: CDR1 SEHNR, CDR2 FQNEAQ (reference sequence). The CDR3 consists of 17 residues. Written as DNA, the CDR3 is TGTGCCAGCAGCTTAGACGGTCCCAGGGGTCGATACAATGAGCAGTTCTTC. Translated: CASSLDGPRGRYNEQFF.

The CDR3 region is CASSQDRQRPTDTQYF. CDR3 bases: TGCGCCAGCAGCCAAGATCGTCAGCGGCCCACAGATACGCAGTATTTT. V and J are TRBV4-3 and TRBJ2-3, with D possibly matching TRBD2 (5 bases). Germline CDR1 is LGHNA and CDR2 is YSLEER. V lost 0 bases, J lost 2 bases, and 12 bases lay in between. The CDR3 spans 16 residues.

J is TRBJ2-1 and V is TRBV24-1; 8 nucleotides match TRBD2. The CDR3 spans 15 residues. Germline CDR1 reads KGHDR; CDR2 reads SFDVKD. Losses at the gene ends were 3 bases for V and 8 bases for J; bases not matched to a gene: 8. The CDR3 nucleotides read TGTGCCACCAGTGATACGGCGGGGGGATCTTATGAGCAGTTCTTC. It specifies CATSDTAGGSYEQFF.

The table lists this clone with a count of one. The chain recombines TRBV7-9 with TRBJ2-3; 9 bases agree with TRBD2. Germline assignment: CDR1 SEHNR and CDR2 FQNEAQ (reference sequence). This CDR3 is 15 amino acids long. J gave up 6 bases and V 1 base, and 5 bases lay outside the gene matches. In DNA form, the CDR3 reads TGTGCCAGCAGCTTAGGGAGCGGGGGGTTGGATACGCAGTATTTT. It encodes CASSLGSGGLDTQYF. The complete variable domain, with remaining parts taken from reference TRBV7-9 and TRBJ2-3, reads DTGVSQNPRHKITKRGQNVTFRCDPISEHNRLYWYRQTLGQGPEFLTYFQNEAQLEKSRLLSDRFSAERPKGSFSTLEIQRTEQGDSAMYLCASSLGSGGLDTQYFGPGTRLTVL.

V is TRBV11-2 and J is TRBJ1-4, with D possibly TRBD1 on 5 matching bases. The CDR3 has 13 residues. Germline V lookup: CDR1 SGHAT, CDR2 FQNNGV. Trimming took off 2 bases at V and 4 bases at J, with 5 bases between the two ends. In DNA, the CDR3 is TGTGCCAGCAGCTTACAGGGTAATGAAAAACTGTTTTTT. It codes for CASSLQGNEKLFF.

The chain employs TRBV4-1 and TRBJ1-2; weak D call: TRBD1 (5 bases). The CDR3 consists of 12 residues. Trimming took off 5 bases at V and 6 bases at J, with 10 bases between the two ends. Germline lookup yields CDR1 MGHRA and CDR2 YSYEKL. CDR3 nucleotides: TGCGCCAGCAGCAAGGGGCACAATGGCTACACCTTC. Protein sequence: CASSKGHNGYTF.

The V call is TRBV7-3, the J call TRBJ1-1, with TRBD1 matching over 8 bases. The CDR3 extends over 13 amino acids. The V and J ends lost 5 bases and 7 bases, in that order; junction bases with no gene match: 6. In germline, CDR1 is SGHTA, CDR2 FQGTGA. As DNA, the CDR3 is TGTGCCAGCAGCACTCAGACAGGGGTTGAAGCTTTCTTT. Translated, it gives CASSTQTGVEAFF. The full variable domain, in which reference TRBV7-3 and TRBJ1-1 provide the parts outside the CDR3, is GAGVSQTPSNKVTEKGKYVELRCDPISGHTALYWYRQSLGQGPEFLIYFQGTGAADDSGLPNDRFFAVRPEGSVSTLKIQRTERGDSAVYLCASSTQTGVEAFFGQGTRLTVV.

The chain uses TRBV24-1 and TRBJ2-3; 8 nucleotides match TRBD2. Unmatched junction bases numbered 9, after V lost 2 bases and J lost 0 bases. This CDR3 comprises 18 residues. Germline values: CDR1 KGHDR, CDR2 SFDVKD. The CDR3 reads CATSDSKTSGASTDTQYF. The CDR3 nucleotides are TGTGCCACCAGTGATTCAAAAACTAGCGGCGCTAGCACAGATACGCAGTATTTT.

The rearrangement joins TRBV4-1 to TRBJ2-7, with D perhaps matching TRBD1 (6 bases). Trimming took 0 bases from V and 7 from J, leaving 13 bases between them. Germline-derived CDR1 and CDR2 are MGHRA and YSYEKL. CDR3 length: 14 amino acids. The CDR3 DNA follows: TGCGCCAGCAGCCAAGAATCCAGGGGTAAAGAGCAGTACTTC. Residues: CASSQESRGKEQYF.

V is TRBV2 and J is TRBJ2-2; maybe TRBD1 (6 bases). The CDR3 runs to 14 residues. The V and J ends lost 6 bases and 1 base respectively, with 9 bases between them. Germline loops: CDR1 SNHLY, CDR2 FYNNEI. DNA of the CDR3: TGTGCCAGCAGAGGACAGTGGAACACCGGGGAGCTGTTTTTT. It specifies CASRGQWNTGELFF.

This clone was counted a few times. J is TRBJ1-1 and V is TRBV11-2; D is perhaps TRBD1 (5 bases). The CDR3 covers 14 residues. Trimming left V 3 bases short and J 6 bases short, with 14 bases between. In germline, CDR1 is SGHAT, CDR2 FQNNGV. The CDR3 here is CASSFQGGDAEAFF. In DNA form, the CDR3 reads TGTGCCAGCAGCTTTCAGGGAGGTGATGCTGAAGCTTTCTTT.

The rearrangement uses TRBV19 and TRBJ2-5, with TRBD2 matching over 11 bases. Germline lookup yields CDR1 LNHDA and CDR2 SQIVND (reference sequence). The V segment lost 5 bases and the J segment 5 bases; nucleotides outside the gene matches: 19. The CDR3 contains 19 residues. For the CDR3, the DNA is TGTGCCAGTAGTTTACAACCCTTGCGACTAGCGGGGTCCCGCGAGACCCAGTACTTC. This translates into CASSLQPLRLAGSRETQYF.